This TCR beta chain was captured in a study of shared clonotypes between healthy human individuals. Regarding the study as a whole: Only blood underwent sampling, and tissue repertoires likely differ. It was observed that 5% to 6% of naive CD4 clonotypes were shared across a handful of donors.

The protocol was immunoSEQ multiplex PCR, while the TCRdb copy is restricted to in-frame clones and leaves out a portion. The sample records millions of clones, just over 90% being singletons. Comments on this clone: Its antigen is not identified.

Germline loops: CDR1 MNHNS, CDR2 SASEGT. Trimming removed 2 bases from V and 6 bases from J, with 8 bases in between. This CDR3 has 13 residues. The clonotype was recovered from a man younger than 30 in good health. The chain carries TRBV6-1 and TRBJ2-4; no definite D call. Material: naive CD4+ T cells sorted from blood. Subset defined: CD45RA+ positively selected. The CDR3 protein is CASSENRRNIQYF. The CDR3 nucleotides read TGTGCCAGCAGTGAAAATCGTAGAAACATTCAGTACTTC.